This T cell receptor (beta chain) was found in a study of blood T cell repertoires in COVID-19. Background on the study: T cells, B-cell-depleted T cells, or PBMCs supplied cDNA or gDNA.

Original handling: Amplified reference gene primers provided the basis for estimating nucleated cell counts. Assay: immunoSEQ multiplex PCR; the TCRdb copy retains only in-frame clones and omits some. That table is the source of V, J and clone size, and D and trimming were worked out from the DNA. The table includes tens of thousands of clones, approximately 78% detected once. Germline V lookup: CDR1 LNHNV, CDR2 YYDKDF (reference sequence). The CDR3 contains 15 residues. Trimming took off 7 bases at V and 7 bases at J, with 20 bases between the two ends. This clone was recorded many times. The origin of this receptor is a human donor in a cohort sampled during active COVID-19. This chain uses TRBV15 with TRBJ1-5; weak D call: TRBD1 (6 bases). Source material: peripheral blood. CDR3 DNA: TGTGCCACCAAAGGGGGGGGTGGACATGCCCAGCCCCAGCATTTT. Translated, it gives CATKGGGGHAQPQHF.